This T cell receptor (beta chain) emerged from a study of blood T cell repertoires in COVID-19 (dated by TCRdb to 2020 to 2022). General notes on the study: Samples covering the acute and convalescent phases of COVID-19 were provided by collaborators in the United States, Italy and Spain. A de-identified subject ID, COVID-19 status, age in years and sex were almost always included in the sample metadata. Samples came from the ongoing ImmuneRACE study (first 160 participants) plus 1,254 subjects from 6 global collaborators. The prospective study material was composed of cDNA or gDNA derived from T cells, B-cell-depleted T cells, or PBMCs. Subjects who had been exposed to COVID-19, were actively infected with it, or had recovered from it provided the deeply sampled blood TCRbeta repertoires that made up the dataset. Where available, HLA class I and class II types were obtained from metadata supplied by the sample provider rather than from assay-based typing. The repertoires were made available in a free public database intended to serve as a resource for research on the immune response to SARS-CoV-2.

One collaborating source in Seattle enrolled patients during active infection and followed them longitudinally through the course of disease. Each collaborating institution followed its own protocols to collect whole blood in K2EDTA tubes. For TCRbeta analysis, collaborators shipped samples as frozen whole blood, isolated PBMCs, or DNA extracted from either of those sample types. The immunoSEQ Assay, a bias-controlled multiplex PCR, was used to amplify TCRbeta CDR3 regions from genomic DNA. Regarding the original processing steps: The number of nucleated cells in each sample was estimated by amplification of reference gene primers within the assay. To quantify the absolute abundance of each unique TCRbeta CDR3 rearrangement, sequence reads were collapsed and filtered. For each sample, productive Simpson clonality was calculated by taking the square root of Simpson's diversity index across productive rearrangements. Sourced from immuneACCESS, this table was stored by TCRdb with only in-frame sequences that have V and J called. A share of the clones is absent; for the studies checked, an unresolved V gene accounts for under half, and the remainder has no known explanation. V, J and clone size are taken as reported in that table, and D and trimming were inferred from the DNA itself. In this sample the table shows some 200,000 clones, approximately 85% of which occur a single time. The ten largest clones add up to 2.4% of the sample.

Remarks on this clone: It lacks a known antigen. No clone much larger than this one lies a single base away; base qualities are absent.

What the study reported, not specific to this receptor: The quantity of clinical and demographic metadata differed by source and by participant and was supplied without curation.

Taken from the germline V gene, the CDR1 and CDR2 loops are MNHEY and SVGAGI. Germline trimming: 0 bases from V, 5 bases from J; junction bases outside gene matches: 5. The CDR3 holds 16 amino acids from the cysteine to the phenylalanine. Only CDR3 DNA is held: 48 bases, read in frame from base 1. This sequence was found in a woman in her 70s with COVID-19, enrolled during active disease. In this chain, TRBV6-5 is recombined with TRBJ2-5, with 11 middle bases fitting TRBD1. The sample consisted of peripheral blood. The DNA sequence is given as TGTGCCAGCAGTTACTCCCGGACAGGGGGCGGTGAGACCCAGTACTTC. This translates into CASSYSRTGGGETQYF.